One sample yielded the 14 T cell receptor beta chains listed below, sequenced in a study of CD8 T cells in ankylosing spondylitis. TCRdb reprocessed the 5' RACE reads via MiXCR and lists one record per CDR3 protein. Of about 140,000 distinct CDR3 sequences in the sample, roughly 8% are singletons; the top ten hold approximately 6.8%. Sequencing used synovial fluid, either unsorted or a sorted T cell fraction (not recorded which). The source is a male donor with ankylosing spondylitis.

There are many counts of this clonotype. The chain employs TRBV2 and TRBJ1-2; D gene unclear. The germline CDR1 and CDR2 sequences are SNHLY and FYNNEI. This CDR3 has 12 residues. With 6 bases removed from V and 2 bases from J, the gap between germline ends came to 7 bases. The CDR3 is CASSARNYGYTF. The CDR3 DNA is TGTGCCAGCAGCGCCAGGAACTATGGCTACACCTTC.

This clonotype was seen many times. The V gene is TRBV29-1, the J gene TRBJ1-2, with D maybe TRBD1 (6 bases). Germline assignment: CDR1 SQVTM and CDR2 ANQGSEA. The CDR3 runs 13 residues. The V end was cut by 5 bases, the J end by 4 bases, with 14 bases between. The CDR3 protein is CSVNPGGGYGYTF. The CDR3 region has the DNA TGCAGCGTTAATCCCGGGGGCGGCTATGGCTACACCTTC.

At least ten counts were recorded for this clonotype. V gene TRBV5-1 combines with J gene TRBJ2-7; the D call may be TRBD1 or TRBD2 (6 bases each). This CDR3 has 16 amino acids. V was shortened by 2 bases and J by 1 base, with 16 bases between the two germline ends. The germline V gene encodes CDR1 SGHRS and CDR2 YFSETQ. CDR3 bases: TGCGCCAGCAGCTTAGGAGGGCCAGGGGCTTCCTACGAGCAGTACTTC. Translation gives CASSLGGPGASYEQYF.

This clonotype has at least ten counts. V gene TRBV5-1 combines with J gene TRBJ2-1; D is unresolved. Germline values: CDR1 SGHRS, CDR2 YFSETQ. V lost 5 bases, J lost 8 bases, and 11 bases lay in between. The CDR3 loop spans 12 amino acids. The CDR3 coding sequence is TGCGCCAGCAGATCCTTATCCGATGAGCAGTTCTTC. It codes for CASRSLSDEQFF.

In this sample, this clonotype turned up many times. V and J are TRBV3-1 and TRBJ1-2; a weak D match, TRBD1 (5 bases). This CDR3 comprises 13 residues. Germline V gene sequence: CDR1 LGHDT, CDR2 YNNKEL (reference sequence). V was cut by 5 bases and J by 11 bases, with 18 bases left in between. The CDR3: CASSLRGAVRYTF. The CDR3 nucleotides read TGTGCCAGCAGCTTAAGGGGCGCCGTTCGGTACACCTTC.

This clonotype was counted many times. The chain joins TRBV5-5 to TRBJ2-7; TRBD2 matches 7 bases. The CDR3 length is 17 residues. Germline V CDR1 and CDR2: SGHKS, YYEKEE (reference sequence). Unmatched junction bases numbered 17, after V lost 4 bases and J lost 4 bases. CDR3 sequence (DNA): TGTGCCAGCAGCCCCGAAGGGAGGGCGCCCCGCGGGTACGAGCAGTACTTC. As protein: CASSPEGRAPRGYEQYF.

This clonotype has a count of ten or more. This chain uses TRBV5-1 with TRBJ2-3, with D unclear. Deletions cut 3 bases from V and 1 base from J, with 12 bases between. This CDR3 is built from 15 residues. CDR1 and CDR2 from the germline V gene are SGHRS and YFSETQ. DNA of the CDR3: TGCGCCAGCAGCTCGTTGGGTCTCGGCACAGATACGCAGTATTTT. Amino acid sequence: CASSSLGLGTDTQYF.

This clonotype has ten or more counts. The chain carries TRBV2 and TRBJ1-5; D is ambiguous. This CDR3 contains 16 residues. Trimming shortened V by 3 bases and J by 2 bases, and 14 bases separated the two germline ends. The V gene's germline CDR1 is SNHLY and CDR2 FYNNEI. CDR3 sequence: CASSEGAGLRNQPQHF. DNA for the CDR3: TGTGCCAGCAGTGAGGGAGCTGGACTTCGCAATCAGCCCCAGCATTTT.

The table lists this clonotype with many counts. The rearrangement joins TRBV5-1 to TRBJ2-3; TRBD2 aligns across 10 bases. The germline gives CDR1 SGHRS, CDR2 YFSETQ. The CDR3 covers 17 residues. The V gene end was trimmed by 0 bases and the J gene end by 6 bases; junction bases not matched to a gene: 10. The CDR3 reads CASSLGGSGRPPDTQYF. The CDR3 coding sequence is TGCGCCAGCAGCTTGGGTGGTAGCGGGAGGCCACCTGATACGCAGTATTTT.

V and J are TRBV2 and TRBJ2-1; D not certain. CDR3 length equals 12 residues. Trimming pared 2 bases from V and 16 bases from J, leaving 15 bases between. Germline assignment: CDR1 SNHLY and CDR2 FYNNEI. In nucleotides, the CDR3 is TGTGCCAGCAGTGAAAGTCAGTTTACGCATTTCTTC. Amino acid sequence: CASSESQFTHFF.

This clonotype was detected a few times. CDR3 in amino acids: CASAWTQKGPEQYF. The CDR3 DNA is TGTGCCAGCGCCTGGACTCAAAAGGGACCCGAGCAGTACTTC. The chain links TRBV18 to TRBJ2-7, with D perhaps TRBD1 or TRBD2 (5 bases each). Trimming shortened V by 8 bases and J by 6 bases, and 20 bases separated the two germline ends. This CDR3 comprises 14 residues. CDR1 and CDR2 (germline): KGHSH, LQKENI.

This clonotype was counted at least ten times. V usage is TRBV29-1 and J usage is TRBJ2-2, with D perhaps matching TRBD2 (6 bases). CDR3 length: 12 residues. Trimming removed 4 bases at V and 6 bases at J, with 9 bases between. Germline V gene data show CDR1 as SQVTM and CDR2 as ANQGSEA. The CDR3 DNA follows: TGCAGCGTTGTGAGGGAGGCCGGGGAGCTGTTTTTT. Amino acid sequence: CSVVREAGELFF.

This clonotype was found many times. The genes are TRBV7-2 and TRBJ2-5; 7 bases fit TRBD1. The germline CDR1 and CDR2 sequences are SGHTA and FQGNSA. There are 15 residues in the CDR3. V lost 5 bases to trimming and J lost 1 base; unmatched junction nucleotides: 7. CDR3 residues: CASSPGTALQETQYF. The CDR3 DNA sequence: TGTGCCAGCAGCCCCGGGACAGCCCTCCAAGAGACCCAGTACTTC.

V usage is TRBV3-1 and J usage is TRBJ2-1, with D possibly being TRBD2 (5 bases). Germline assignment: CDR1 LGHDT and CDR2 YNNKEL (reference sequence). Trimming took 5 bases from V and 1 from J, leaving 12 bases between them. The CDR3 is 15 residues long. The CDR3 is CASSKQRGSYNEQFF. Written as DNA, the CDR3 is TGTGCCAGCAGCAAGCAGAGAGGGTCCTACAATGAGCAGTTCTTC.